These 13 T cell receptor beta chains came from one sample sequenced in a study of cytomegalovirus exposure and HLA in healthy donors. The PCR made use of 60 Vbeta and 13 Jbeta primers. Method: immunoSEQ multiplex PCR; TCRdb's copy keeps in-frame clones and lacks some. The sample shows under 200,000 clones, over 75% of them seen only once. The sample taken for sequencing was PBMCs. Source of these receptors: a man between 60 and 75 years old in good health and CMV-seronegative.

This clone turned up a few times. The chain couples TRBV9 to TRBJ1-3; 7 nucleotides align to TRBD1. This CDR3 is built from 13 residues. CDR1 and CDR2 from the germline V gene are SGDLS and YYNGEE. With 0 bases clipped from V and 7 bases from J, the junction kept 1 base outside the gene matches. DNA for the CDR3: TGTGCCAGCAGCGTAGAGACAGGGAACACCATATATTTT. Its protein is CASSVETGNTIYF.

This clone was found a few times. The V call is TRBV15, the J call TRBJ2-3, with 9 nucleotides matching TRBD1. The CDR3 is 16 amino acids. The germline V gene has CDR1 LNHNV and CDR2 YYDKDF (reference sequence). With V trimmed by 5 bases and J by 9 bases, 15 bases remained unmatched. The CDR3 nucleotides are TGTGCCACCAGCGAGCCGTCCGGGACAGGGTTCGCGACGCAGTATTTT. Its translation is CATSEPSGTGFATQYF.

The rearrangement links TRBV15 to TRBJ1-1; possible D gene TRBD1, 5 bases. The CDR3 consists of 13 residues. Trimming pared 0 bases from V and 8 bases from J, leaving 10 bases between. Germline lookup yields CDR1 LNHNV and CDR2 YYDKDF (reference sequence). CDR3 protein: CATSRDWGSEAFF. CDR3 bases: TGTGCCACCAGCAGAGATTGGGGCAGCGAAGCTTTCTTT.

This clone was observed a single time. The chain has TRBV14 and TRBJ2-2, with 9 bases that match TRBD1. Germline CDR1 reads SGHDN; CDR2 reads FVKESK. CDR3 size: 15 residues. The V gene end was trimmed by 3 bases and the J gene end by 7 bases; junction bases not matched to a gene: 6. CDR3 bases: TGTGCCAGCAGCCAGCCGGGACAGGGTATCGGGGAGCTGTTTTTT. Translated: CASSQPGQGIGELFF.

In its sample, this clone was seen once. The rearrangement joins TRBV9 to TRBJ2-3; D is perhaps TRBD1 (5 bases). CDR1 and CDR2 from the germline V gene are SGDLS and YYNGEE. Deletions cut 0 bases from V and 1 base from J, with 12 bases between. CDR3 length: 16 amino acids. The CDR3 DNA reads TGTGCCAGCAGCGTAGGTGCAGGGATAGGCACAGATACGCAGTATTTT. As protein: CASSVGAGIGTDTQYF.

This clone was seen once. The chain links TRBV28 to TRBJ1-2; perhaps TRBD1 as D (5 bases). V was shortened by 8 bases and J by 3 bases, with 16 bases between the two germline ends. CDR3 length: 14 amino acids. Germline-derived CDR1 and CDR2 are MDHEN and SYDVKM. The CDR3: CASVTRGIDYGYTF. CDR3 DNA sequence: TGTGCCAGCGTTACACGGGGGATCGACTATGGCTACACCTTC.

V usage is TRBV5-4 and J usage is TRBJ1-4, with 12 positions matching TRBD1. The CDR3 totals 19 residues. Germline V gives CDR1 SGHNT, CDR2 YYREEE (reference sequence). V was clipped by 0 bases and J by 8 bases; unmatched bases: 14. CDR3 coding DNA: TGTGCCAGCAGCTTGGGAAGGGACAGGGGGCGTCCGGTGGTGGAAAAACTGTTTTTT. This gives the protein CASSLGRDRGRPVVEKLFF.

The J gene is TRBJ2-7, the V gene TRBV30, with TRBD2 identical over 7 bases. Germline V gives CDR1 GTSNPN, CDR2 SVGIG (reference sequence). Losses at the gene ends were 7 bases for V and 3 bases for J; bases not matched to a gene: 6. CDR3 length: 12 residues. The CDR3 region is CALGLEDYEQYF. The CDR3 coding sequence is TGTGCCTTAGGACTAGAAGACTACGAGCAGTACTTC.

The CDR3 DNA reads TGCGCCAGCAGCTTGAGGGGCGGGGAAAAACAAGAGACCCAGTACTTC. Amino acid sequence: CASSLRGGEKQETQYF. The chain has TRBV5-1 and TRBJ2-5; D perhaps matches TRBD2 (6 bases). This CDR3 comprises 16 residues. The germline V gene has CDR1 SGHRS and CDR2 YFSETQ. Trimming removed 1 base from V and 2 bases from J, with 15 bases in between.

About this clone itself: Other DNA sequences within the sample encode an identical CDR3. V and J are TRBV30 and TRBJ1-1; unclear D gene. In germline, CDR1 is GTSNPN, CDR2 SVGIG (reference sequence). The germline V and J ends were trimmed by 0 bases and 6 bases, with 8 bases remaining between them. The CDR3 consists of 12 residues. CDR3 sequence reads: CAWSVGGPEAFF. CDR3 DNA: TGTGCCTGGAGTGTGGGAGGACCTGAAGCTTTCTTT. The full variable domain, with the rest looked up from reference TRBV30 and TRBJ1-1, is SQTIHQWPATLVQPVGSPLSLECTVEGTSNPNLYWYRQAAGRGLQLLFYSVGIGQISSEVPQNLSASRPQDRQFILSSKKLLLSDSGFYLCAWSVGGPEAFFGQGTRLTVV.

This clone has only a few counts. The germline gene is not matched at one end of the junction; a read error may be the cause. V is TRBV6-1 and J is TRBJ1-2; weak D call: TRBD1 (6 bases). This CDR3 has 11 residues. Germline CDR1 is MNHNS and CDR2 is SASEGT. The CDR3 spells CATSPGARVSF. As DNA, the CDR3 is TGTGCCACCTCTCCAGGGGCTCGGGTATCCTTC.

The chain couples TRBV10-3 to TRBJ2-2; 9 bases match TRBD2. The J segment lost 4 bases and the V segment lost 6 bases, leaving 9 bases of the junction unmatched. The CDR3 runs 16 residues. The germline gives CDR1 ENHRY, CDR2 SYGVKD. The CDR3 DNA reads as TGTGCCATCAGAGGGGGCGGGAGGGCCATCACCGGGGAGCTGTTTTTT. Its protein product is CAIRGGGRAITGELFF.

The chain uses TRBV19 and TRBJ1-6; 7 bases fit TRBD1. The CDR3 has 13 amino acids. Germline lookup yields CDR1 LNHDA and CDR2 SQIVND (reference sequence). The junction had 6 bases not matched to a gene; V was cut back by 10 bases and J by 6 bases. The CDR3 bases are TGTGCCACCGAGGGGGCCCGTAATTCACCCCTCCACTTT. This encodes CATEGARNSPLHF.